This is a list of T cell receptor beta chains from one sample in a study of cytomegalovirus exposure and HLA in healthy donors. Measured with immunoSEQ multiplex PCR; TCRdb has only the in-frame clones, and not every one. The sample shows over 150,000 clones, about 88% of them seen only once. Sequencing was performed on PBMCs. Receptor source: a man younger than 30 in good health and CMV-seropositive. Both conserved end residues are part of each CDR3. Each record gives: J gene, CDR3 length, V gene, clone size, D gene, CDR3 protein, CDR3 DNA. D genes are given only for firm matches. Rows may omit the clone size; those that give it use once, few, many or a size class.

j_call: TRBJ2-4; cdr3_length: 14; v_call: TRBV5-4; clone_size: once; d_call: NA; cdr3_aa: CASSLAVAKNIQYF; cdr3_nt: TGTGCCAGCAGCTTGGCGGTGGCCAAAAACATTCAGTACTTC
j_call: TRBJ2-7; cdr3_length: 12; v_call: TRBV29-1; clone_size: many; d_call: TRBD1; cdr3_aa: CSVGTGAYEQYF; cdr3_nt: TGCAGCGTAGGGACAGGGGCCTACGAGCAGTACTTC
j_call: TRBJ2-7; cdr3_length: 14; v_call: TRBV29-1; clone_size: NA; d_call: TRBD1; cdr3_aa: CSVGGTGALYEQYF; cdr3_nt: TGCAGCGTTGGGGGGACAGGGGCCCTTTACGAGCAGTACTTC
j_call: TRBJ2-5; cdr3_length: 14; v_call: TRBV5-1; clone_size: NA; d_call: NA; cdr3_aa: CASSLGLGRETQYF; cdr3_nt: TGCGCCAGCAGCTTGGGACTAGGAAGGGAGACCCAGTACTTC
j_call: TRBJ2-7; cdr3_length: 15; v_call: TRBV6-5; clone_size: NA; d_call: TRBD2; cdr3_aa: CASSLSPWTSGGRDF; cdr3_nt: TGTGCCAGCAGCCTCTCCCCCTGGACTAGCGGGGGACGGGACTTC
j_call: TRBJ2-3; cdr3_length: 15; v_call: TRBV9; clone_size: NA; d_call: NA; cdr3_aa: CASSVALVRSDTQYF; cdr3_nt: TGTGCCAGCAGCGTAGCACTAGTTAGGTCAGATACGCAGTATTTT
j_call: TRBJ1-1; cdr3_length: 15; v_call: TRBV5-1; clone_size: NA; d_call: NA; cdr3_aa: CASSPSRDTNTEAFF; cdr3_nt: TGCGCCAGCAGCCCCTCCCGGGACACTAACACTGAAGCTTTCTTT
j_call: TRBJ2-1; cdr3_length: 17; v_call: TRBV19; clone_size: NA; d_call: NA; cdr3_aa: CASSIGDPWSSYNEQFF; cdr3_nt: TGTGCCAGTAGTATCGGAGACCCATGGAGCTCCTACAATGAGCAGTTCTTC
j_call: TRBJ1-4; cdr3_length: 14; v_call: TRBV7-9; clone_size: NA; d_call: NA; cdr3_aa: CASIRGSANEKLFF; cdr3_nt: TGTGCCAGCATCAGGGGATCAGCTAATGAAAAACTGTTTTTT
j_call: TRBJ2-5; cdr3_length: 14; v_call: TRBV14; clone_size: NA; d_call: NA; cdr3_aa: CASSQGSVEETQYF; cdr3_nt: TGTGCCAGCAGCCAAGGGAGTGTAGAAGAGACCCAGTACTTC
j_call: TRBJ2-7; cdr3_length: 16; v_call: TRBV5-1; clone_size: NA; d_call: TRBD1; cdr3_aa: CASSPGTGGASYEQYF; cdr3_nt: TGCGCCAGCAGCCCGGGGACAGGGGGCGCGTCCTACGAGCAGTACTTC
j_call: TRBJ1-2; cdr3_length: 15; v_call: TRBV7-8; clone_size: NA; d_call: NA; cdr3_aa: CASSPSLAANYGYTF; cdr3_nt: TGTGCCAGCAGCCCCTCCTTGGCTGCTAACTATGGCTACACCTTC
j_call: TRBJ1-1; cdr3_length: 14; v_call: TRBV27; clone_size: NA; d_call: NA; cdr3_aa: CASSLTGTYTEAFF; cdr3_nt: TGTGCCAGCAGTCTCACAGGGACGTACACTGAAGCTTTCTTT
j_call: TRBJ1-1; cdr3_length: 18; v_call: TRBV5-1; clone_size: NA; d_call: TRBD1; cdr3_aa: CASSFRSDRGHRNTEAFF; cdr3_nt: TGCGCCAGCAGCTTCCGTTCGGACAGGGGTCATAGGAACACTGAAGCTTTCTTT
j_call: TRBJ2-7; cdr3_length: 16; v_call: TRBV19; clone_size: NA; d_call: TRBD2; cdr3_aa: CASSIAGTSGTYEQYF; cdr3_nt: TGTGCCAGTAGTATAGCCGGGACTAGCGGAACCTACGAGCAGTACTTC
j_call: TRBJ1-4; cdr3_length: 14; v_call: TRBV6-5; clone_size: NA; d_call: NA; cdr3_aa: CASRSGGTNEKLFF; cdr3_nt: TGTGCCAGCAGAAGCGGGGGGACTAATGAAAAACTGTTTTTT
j_call: TRBJ2-4; cdr3_length: 14; v_call: TRBV9; clone_size: NA; d_call: NA; cdr3_aa: CASSVGGGTNIQYF; cdr3_nt: TGTGCCAGCAGCGTGGGAGGCGGGACGAACATTCAGTACTTC
j_call: TRBJ2-2; cdr3_length: 15; v_call: TRBV4-3; clone_size: few; d_call: NA; cdr3_aa: CASSHGIMNTGELFF; cdr3_nt: TGCGCCAGCAGCCACGGGATTATGAACACCGGGGAGCTGTTTTTT
j_call: TRBJ2-3; cdr3_length: 15; v_call: TRBV9; clone_size: once; d_call: TRBD2; cdr3_aa: CASSERLARTDTQYF; cdr3_nt: TGTGCCAGCAGCGAGCGACTAGCCCGCACAGATACGCAGTATTTT
j_call: TRBJ1-1; cdr3_length: 13; v_call: TRBV25-1; clone_size: NA; d_call: NA; cdr3_aa: CAASGASNTEAFF; cdr3_nt: TGTGCCGCATCAGGGGCCTCGAACACTGAAGCTTTCTTT
j_call: TRBJ2-3; cdr3_length: 14; v_call: TRBV6-5; clone_size: NA; d_call: NA; cdr3_aa: CASSGAGVTDTQYF; cdr3_nt: TGTGCCAGCAGTGGAGCAGGGGTCACAGATACGCAGTATTTT
j_call: TRBJ2-7; cdr3_length: 12; v_call: TRBV11-2; clone_size: NA; d_call: NA; cdr3_aa: CASSFTSNEQYF; cdr3_nt: TGTGCCAGCAGCTTTACATCGAATGAGCAGTACTTC
j_call: TRBJ1-3; cdr3_length: 17; v_call: TRBV19; clone_size: NA; d_call: NA; cdr3_aa: CASSNTRGQSSGNTIYF; cdr3_nt: TGTGCCAGTAGCAACACCCGAGGACAAAGCTCTGGAAACACCATATATTTT
j_call: TRBJ1-2; cdr3_length: 16; v_call: TRBV6-5; clone_size: NA; d_call: TRBD1; cdr3_aa: CASSYSILTGNYGYTF; cdr3_nt: TGTGCCAGCAGTTACTCGATTTTGACAGGGAACTATGGCTACACCTTC
j_call: TRBJ2-2; cdr3_length: 15; v_call: TRBV7-2; clone_size: NA; d_call: TRBD2; cdr3_aa: CASSFRGSGTGELFF; cdr3_nt: TGTGCCAGCAGCTTTCGCGGGAGTGGTACCGGGGAGCTGTTTTTT
j_call: TRBJ2-7; cdr3_length: 16; v_call: TRBV5-6; clone_size: NA; d_call: NA; cdr3_aa: CASSLVGLRSLHEQYF; cdr3_nt: TGTGCCAGCAGCTTGGTAGGACTGAGGTCCTTGCACGAGCAGTACTTC
j_call: TRBJ2-1; cdr3_length: 15; v_call: TRBV7-6; clone_size: NA; d_call: NA; cdr3_aa: CASSLALGALNEQFF; cdr3_nt: TGTGCCAGCAGCTTAGCGCTTGGGGCGCTCAATGAGCAGTTCTTC
j_call: TRBJ2-5; cdr3_length: 14; v_call: TRBV27; clone_size: NA; d_call: NA; cdr3_aa: CASSEYGIEETQYF; cdr3_nt: TGTGCCAGCAGTGAATACGGGATCGAAGAGACCCAGTACTTC
j_call: TRBJ2-7; cdr3_length: 15; v_call: TRBV2; clone_size: NA; d_call: TRBD2; cdr3_aa: CASSGTSGQPSEQYF; cdr3_nt: TGTGCCAGCAGTGGGACTAGCGGGCAACCCAGCGAGCAGTACTTC
j_call: TRBJ2-5; cdr3_length: 15; v_call: TRBV5-4; clone_size: NA; d_call: NA; cdr3_aa: CASSPVGPPQETQYF; cdr3_nt: TGTGCCAGCAGCCCCGTGGGGCCCCCACAGGAGACCCAGTACTTC
j_call: TRBJ2-7; cdr3_length: 12; v_call: TRBV6-1; clone_size: NA; d_call: NA; cdr3_aa: CASSDFTYEQYF; cdr3_nt: TGTGCCAGCAGTGACTTTACCTACGAGCAGTACTTC
j_call: TRBJ2-3; cdr3_length: 14; v_call: TRBV5-1; clone_size: NA; d_call: TRBD1; cdr3_aa: CASSLGQDTDTQYF; cdr3_nt: TGCGCCAGCAGCCTAGGACAGGATACAGATACGCAGTATTTT
j_call: TRBJ2-7; cdr3_length: 15; v_call: TRBV4-3; clone_size: NA; d_call: TRBD2; cdr3_aa: CASSQEGGGMDEQYF; cdr3_nt: TGCGCCAGCAGCCAAGAAGGCGGGGGGATGGACGAGCAGTACTTC
j_call: TRBJ2-7; cdr3_length: 11; v_call: TRBV6-5; clone_size: few; d_call: NA; cdr3_aa: CASRGVYEQYF; cdr3_nt: TGTGCCAGCAGAGGAGTTTACGAGCAGTACTTC
j_call: TRBJ1-5; cdr3_length: 15; v_call: TRBV5-6; clone_size: NA; d_call: NA; cdr3_aa: CASSRQAGPNQPQHF; cdr3_nt: TGTGCCAGCAGCAGACAGGCTGGTCCCAATCAGCCCCAGCATTTT
j_call: TRBJ2-7; cdr3_length: 14; v_call: TRBV6-5; clone_size: NA; d_call: NA; cdr3_aa: CASSYSTVSYEQYF; cdr3_nt: TGTGCCAGCAGTTACTCCACGGTCTCCTACGAGCAGTACTTC
j_call: TRBJ2-1; cdr3_length: 16; v_call: TRBV18; clone_size: NA; d_call: NA; cdr3_aa: CASSPERLSSYNEQFF; cdr3_nt: TGTGCCAGCTCACCCGAGAGGCTCAGCTCCTACAATGAGCAGTTCTTC
j_call: TRBJ2-1; cdr3_length: 16; v_call: TRBV9; clone_size: NA; d_call: TRBD2; cdr3_aa: CASSPADGGTYNEQFF; cdr3_nt: TGTGCCAGCAGCCCAGCCGACGGGGGGACCTACAATGAGCAGTTCTTC
j_call: TRBJ1-1; cdr3_length: 17; v_call: TRBV19; clone_size: NA; d_call: TRBD1; cdr3_aa: CASRKDRVGYENTEAFF; cdr3_nt: TGTGCCAGTAGGAAAGACAGGGTTGGCTACGAGAACACTGAAGCTTTCTTT
j_call: TRBJ2-7; cdr3_length: 16; v_call: TRBV4-1; clone_size: NA; d_call: NA; cdr3_aa: CASSQGRPGSSYEQYF; cdr3_nt: TGCGCCAGCAGCCAAGGGCGGCCTGGGTCCTCCTACGAGCAGTACTTC
j_call: TRBJ1-1; cdr3_length: 15; v_call: TRBV7-9; clone_size: NA; d_call: NA; cdr3_aa: CASRPMGRGDTEAFF; cdr3_nt: TGTGCCAGCAGACCTATGGGGAGAGGCGACACTGAAGCTTTCTTT
j_call: TRBJ1-2; cdr3_length: 15; v_call: TRBV4-3; clone_size: NA; d_call: NA; cdr3_aa: CASSQDTRVNYGYTF; cdr3_nt: TGCGCCAGCAGCCAAGATACGAGGGTTAACTATGGCTACACCTTC
j_call: TRBJ2-2; cdr3_length: 16; v_call: TRBV11-3; clone_size: NA; d_call: NA; cdr3_aa: CASSLVGGTNTGELFF; cdr3_nt: TGTGCCAGCAGCTTAGTGGGTGGGACAAACACCGGGGAGCTGTTTTTT
j_call: TRBJ1-1; cdr3_length: 11; v_call: TRBV5-1; clone_size: NA; d_call: NA; cdr3_aa: CASSFGQKAFF; cdr3_nt: TGCGCCAGCAGCTTTGGACAAAAAGCTTTCTTT
j_call: TRBJ2-7; cdr3_length: 14; v_call: TRBV15; clone_size: NA; d_call: NA; cdr3_aa: CATSRDKGNYEQYF; cdr3_nt: TGTGCCACCAGCAGAGATAAGGGGAACTACGAGCAGTACTTC
j_call: TRBJ2-7; cdr3_length: 12; v_call: TRBV4-3; clone_size: NA; d_call: NA; cdr3_aa: CASSQESGEQYF; cdr3_nt: TGCGCCAGCAGCCAAGAGAGCGGGGAGCAGTACTTC
j_call: TRBJ2-7; cdr3_length: 17; v_call: TRBV4-3; clone_size: NA; d_call: TRBD2; cdr3_aa: CASSQDLGLAAITGQYF; cdr3_nt: TGCGCCAGCAGCCAAGATCTGGGACTAGCGGCGATTACAGGGCAGTACTTC
j_call: TRBJ2-3; cdr3_length: 14; v_call: TRBV5-6; clone_size: NA; d_call: NA; cdr3_aa: CASSLGPGADTQYF; cdr3_nt: TGTGCCAGCAGCTTGGGGCCGGGAGCAGATACGCAGTATTTT
j_call: TRBJ2-1; cdr3_length: 12; v_call: TRBV27; clone_size: NA; d_call: NA; cdr3_aa: CASWDSYNEQFF; cdr3_nt: TGTGCCTCGTGGGACTCTTACAATGAGCAGTTCTTC
j_call: TRBJ1-4; cdr3_length: 14; v_call: TRBV19; clone_size: once; d_call: TRBD1; cdr3_aa: CASSMRTGGEKLFF; cdr3_nt: TGTGCCAGTAGTATGAGAACAGGGGGAGAAAAACTGTTTTTT
j_call: TRBJ2-1; cdr3_length: 15; v_call: TRBV7-9; clone_size: NA; d_call: NA; cdr3_aa: CASSPIGSSYNEQFF; cdr3_nt: TGTGCCAGCAGCCCCATAGGGAGCTCCTACAATGAGCAGTTCTTC
j_call: TRBJ2-7; cdr3_length: 15; v_call: TRBV15; clone_size: NA; d_call: NA; cdr3_aa: CATRSREGFTYEQYF; cdr3_nt: TGTGCCACCAGGTCGAGAGAGGGCTTCACCTACGAGCAGTACTTC
j_call: TRBJ1-5; cdr3_length: 15; v_call: TRBV10-2; clone_size: once; d_call: TRBD1; cdr3_aa: CATAKDRGSNQPQHF; cdr3_nt: TGCGCCACCGCTAAAGACAGGGGTAGCAATCAGCCCCAGCATTTT
j_call: TRBJ1-1; cdr3_length: 15; v_call: TRBV18; clone_size: NA; d_call: TRBD1; cdr3_aa: CASSPRTGENTEAFF; cdr3_nt: TGTGCCAGCTCACCGCGGACAGGCGAGAACACTGAAGCTTTCTTT
j_call: TRBJ2-3; cdr3_length: 14; v_call: TRBV6-4; clone_size: NA; d_call: NA; cdr3_aa: CASRVTSSTDTQYF; cdr3_nt: TGTGCCAGCAGGGTAACTTCCTCCACAGATACGCAGTATTTT
j_call: TRBJ2-7; cdr3_length: 15; v_call: TRBV7-9; clone_size: NA; d_call: TRBD1; cdr3_aa: CATRTGPLALYEQYF; cdr3_nt: TGTGCCACACGGACAGGGCCTCTTGCCCTTTACGAGCAGTACTTC
j_call: TRBJ1-2; cdr3_length: 15; v_call: TRBV5-1; clone_size: NA; d_call: NA; cdr3_aa: CASSLDVGPSYGYTF; cdr3_nt: TGCGCCAGCAGCTTGGATGTGGGGCCCTCCTATGGCTACACCTTC
j_call: TRBJ2-7; cdr3_length: 15; v_call: TRBV7-2; clone_size: NA; d_call: TRBD1; cdr3_aa: CASSLGGQGKNEQYF; cdr3_nt: TGTGCCAGCAGCTTAGGAGGACAGGGAAAAAACGAGCAGTACTTC